This T cell receptor beta chain was observed in a study of T cells after yellow fever vaccination. Whole-study findings and limits: Few clonotypes appeared in both CD4 and CD8 compartments.

A 5'RACE template-switching step, the method used to make TCR cDNA, added a universal primer site and UMIs. TCRdb independently ran MiXCR on the 5' RACE reads; one entry per CDR3 protein. Altogether a few hundred thousand distinct CDR3 sequences are present, around 4% being singletons, with the ten largest covering less than 25%. Details on this clonotype: No antigen is known for it.

Unmatched junction bases numbered 9, after V lost 6 bases and J lost 7 bases. From germline, CDR1 is LNHDA and CDR2 SQIVND (reference sequence). This CDR3 has 14 residues. This specimen was PBMCs, taken on the day of the yellow fever booster vaccination. The clonotype was recovered from a man between 18 and 29 years old who received the YFV17D yellow fever vaccine. J is TRBJ1-1 and V is TRBV19; 9 bases map to TRBD1. CDR3 sequence (DNA): TGTGCCAGTAGCTCATGGACAGGGGTAGGTGAAGCTTTCTTT. This sequence encodes CASSSWTGVGEAFF.